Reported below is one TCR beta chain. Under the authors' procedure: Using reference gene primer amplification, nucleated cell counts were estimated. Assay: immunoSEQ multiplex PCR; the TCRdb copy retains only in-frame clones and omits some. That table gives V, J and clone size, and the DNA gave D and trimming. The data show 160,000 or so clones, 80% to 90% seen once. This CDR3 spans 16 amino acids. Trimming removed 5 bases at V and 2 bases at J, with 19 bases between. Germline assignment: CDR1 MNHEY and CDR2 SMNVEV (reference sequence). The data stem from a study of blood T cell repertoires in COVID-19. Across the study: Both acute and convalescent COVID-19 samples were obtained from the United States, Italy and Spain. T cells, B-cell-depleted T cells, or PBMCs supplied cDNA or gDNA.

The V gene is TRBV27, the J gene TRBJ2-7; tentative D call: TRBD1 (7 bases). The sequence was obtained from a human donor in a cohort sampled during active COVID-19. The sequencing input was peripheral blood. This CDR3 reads CASSLRAPRGAYEQYF. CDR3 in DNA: TGTGCCAGCAGTCTCCGGGCCCCCAGGGGGGCCTACGAGCAGTACTTC.